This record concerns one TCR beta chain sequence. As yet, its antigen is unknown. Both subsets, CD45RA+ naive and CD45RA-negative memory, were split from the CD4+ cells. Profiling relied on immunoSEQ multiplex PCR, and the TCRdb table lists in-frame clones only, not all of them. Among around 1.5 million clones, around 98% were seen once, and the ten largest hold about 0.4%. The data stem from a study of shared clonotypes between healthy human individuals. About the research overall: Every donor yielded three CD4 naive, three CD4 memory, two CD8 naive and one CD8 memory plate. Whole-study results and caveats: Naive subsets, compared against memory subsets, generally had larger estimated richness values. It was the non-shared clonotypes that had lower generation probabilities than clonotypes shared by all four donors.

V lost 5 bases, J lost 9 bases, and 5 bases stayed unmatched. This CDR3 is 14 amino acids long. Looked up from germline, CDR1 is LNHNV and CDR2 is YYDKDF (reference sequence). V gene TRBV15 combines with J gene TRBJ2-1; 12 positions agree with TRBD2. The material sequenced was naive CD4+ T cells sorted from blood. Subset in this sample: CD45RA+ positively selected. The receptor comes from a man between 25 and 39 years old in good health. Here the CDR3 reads CATSAGLAGTEQFF. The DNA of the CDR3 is TGTGCCACCAGCGCTGGACTAGCGGGAACTGAGCAGTTCTTC. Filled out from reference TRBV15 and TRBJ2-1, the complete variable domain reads DAMVIQNPRYQVTQFGKPVTLSCSQTLNHNVMYWYQQKSSQAPKLLFHYYDKDFNNEADTPDNFQSRRPNTSFCFLDIRSPGLGDTAMYLCATSAGLAGTEQFFGPGTRLTVL.